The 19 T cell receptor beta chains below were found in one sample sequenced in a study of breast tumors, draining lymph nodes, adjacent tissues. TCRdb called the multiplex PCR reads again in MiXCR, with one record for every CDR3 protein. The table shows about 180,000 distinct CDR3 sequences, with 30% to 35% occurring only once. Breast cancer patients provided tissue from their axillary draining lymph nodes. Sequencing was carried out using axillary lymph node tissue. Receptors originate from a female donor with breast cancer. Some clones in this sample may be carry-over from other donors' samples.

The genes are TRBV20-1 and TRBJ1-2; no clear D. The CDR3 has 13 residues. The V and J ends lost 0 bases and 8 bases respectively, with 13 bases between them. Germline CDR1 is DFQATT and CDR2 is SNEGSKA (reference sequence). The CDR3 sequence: CSARDPTGSGYTF. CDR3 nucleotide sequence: TGCAGTGCTAGAGATCCGACGGGGTCGGGCTACACCTTC.

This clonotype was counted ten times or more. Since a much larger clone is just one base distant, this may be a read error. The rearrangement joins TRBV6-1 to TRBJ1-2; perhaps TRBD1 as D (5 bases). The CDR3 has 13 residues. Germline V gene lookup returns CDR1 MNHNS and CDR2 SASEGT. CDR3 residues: CASSLGTNYGYIF. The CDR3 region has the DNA TGTGCCAGCAGTCTGGGGACCAACTATGGCTACATCTTC.

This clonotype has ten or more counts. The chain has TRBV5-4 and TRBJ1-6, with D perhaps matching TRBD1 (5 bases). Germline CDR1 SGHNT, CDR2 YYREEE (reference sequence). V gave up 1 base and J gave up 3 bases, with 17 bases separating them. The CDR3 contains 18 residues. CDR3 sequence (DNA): TGTGCCAGCAGCTTGCAACAGGCCCCCACCCGCTATAATTCACCCCTCCACTTT. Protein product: CASSLQQAPTRYNSPLHF.

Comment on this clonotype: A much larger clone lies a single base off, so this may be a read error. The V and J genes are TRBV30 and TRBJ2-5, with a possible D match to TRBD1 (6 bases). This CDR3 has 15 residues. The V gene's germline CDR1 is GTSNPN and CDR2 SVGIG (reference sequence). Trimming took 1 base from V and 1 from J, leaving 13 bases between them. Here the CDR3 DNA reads TGTGCCTGGAGTGCGGAGACAGGCATCCAAGAGACCCAGTACTTC. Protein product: CAWSAETGIQETQYF.

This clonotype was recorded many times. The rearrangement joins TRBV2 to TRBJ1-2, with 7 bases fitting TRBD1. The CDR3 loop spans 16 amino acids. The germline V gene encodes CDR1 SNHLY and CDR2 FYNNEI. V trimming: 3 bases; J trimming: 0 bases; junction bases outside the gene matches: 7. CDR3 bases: TGTGCCAGCAGTGATGGCGGACAGGAGACTAACTATGGCTACACCTTC. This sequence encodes CASSDGGQETNYGYTF.

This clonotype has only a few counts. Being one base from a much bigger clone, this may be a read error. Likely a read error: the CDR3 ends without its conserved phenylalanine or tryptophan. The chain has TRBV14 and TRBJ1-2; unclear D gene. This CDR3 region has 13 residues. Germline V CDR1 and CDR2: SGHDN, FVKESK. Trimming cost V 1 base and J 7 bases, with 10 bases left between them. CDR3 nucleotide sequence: TGTGCCAGCAGCCAAGGCGGGTTTCGTGGCTACACCTCC. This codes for CASSQGGFRGYTS.

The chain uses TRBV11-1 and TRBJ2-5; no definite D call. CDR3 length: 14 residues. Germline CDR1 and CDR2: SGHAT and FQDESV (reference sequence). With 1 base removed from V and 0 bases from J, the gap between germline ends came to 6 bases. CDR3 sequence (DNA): TGTGCCAGCAGCTTAGACAGTCACCAAGAGACCCAGTACTTC. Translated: CASSLDSHQETQYF.

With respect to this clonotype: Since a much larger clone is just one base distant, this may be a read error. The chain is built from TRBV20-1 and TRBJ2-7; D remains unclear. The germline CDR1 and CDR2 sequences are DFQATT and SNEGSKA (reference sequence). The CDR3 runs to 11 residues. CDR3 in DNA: TGCAGTGCCATAAAAGGTTACGAGCAGTCCTTC. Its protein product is CSAIKGYEQSF.

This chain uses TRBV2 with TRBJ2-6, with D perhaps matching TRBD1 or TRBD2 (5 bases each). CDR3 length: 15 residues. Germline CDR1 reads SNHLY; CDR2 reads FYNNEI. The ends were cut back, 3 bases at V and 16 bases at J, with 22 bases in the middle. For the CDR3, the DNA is TGTGCCAGCAGTGAGAGGGGATGGAACACCGGGGAGCTGACTTTC. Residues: CASSERGWNTGELTF.

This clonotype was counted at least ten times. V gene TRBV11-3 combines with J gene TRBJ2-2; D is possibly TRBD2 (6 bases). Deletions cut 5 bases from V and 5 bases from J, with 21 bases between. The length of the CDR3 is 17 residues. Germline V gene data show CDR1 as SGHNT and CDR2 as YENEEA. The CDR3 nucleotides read TGTGCCAGCAGCCCCACCCAGCGGGTCCGGGGAACCGGGGAGCTGTTTTTT. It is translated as CASSPTQRVRGTGELFF.

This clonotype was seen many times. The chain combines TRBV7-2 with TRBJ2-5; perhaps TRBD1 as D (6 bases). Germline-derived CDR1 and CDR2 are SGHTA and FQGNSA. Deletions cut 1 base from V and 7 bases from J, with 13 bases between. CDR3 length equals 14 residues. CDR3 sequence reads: CASSLETGTGTQYF. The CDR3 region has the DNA TGTGCCAGCAGCTTAGAGACAGGAACAGGGACCCAGTACTTC. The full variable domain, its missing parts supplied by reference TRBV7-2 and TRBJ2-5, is GAGVSQSPSNKVTEKGKDVELRCDPISGHTALYWYRQSLGQGLEFLIYFQGNSAPDKSGLPSDRFSAERTGGSVSTLTIQRTQQEDSAVYLCASSLETGTGTQYFGPGTRLLVL.

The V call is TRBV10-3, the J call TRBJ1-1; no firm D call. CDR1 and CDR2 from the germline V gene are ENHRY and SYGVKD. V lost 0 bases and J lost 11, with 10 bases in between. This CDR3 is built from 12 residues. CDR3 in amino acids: CAISESVKEAFF. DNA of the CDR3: TGTGCCATCAGTGAGTCGGTCAAGGAGGCTTTCTTT.

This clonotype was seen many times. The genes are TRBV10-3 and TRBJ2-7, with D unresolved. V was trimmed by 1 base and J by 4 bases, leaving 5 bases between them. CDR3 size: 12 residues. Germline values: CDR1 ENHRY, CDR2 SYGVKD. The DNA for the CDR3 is TGTGCCATCAGTGAGTTGACTTACGAGCAGTACTTC. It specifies CAISELTYEQYF.

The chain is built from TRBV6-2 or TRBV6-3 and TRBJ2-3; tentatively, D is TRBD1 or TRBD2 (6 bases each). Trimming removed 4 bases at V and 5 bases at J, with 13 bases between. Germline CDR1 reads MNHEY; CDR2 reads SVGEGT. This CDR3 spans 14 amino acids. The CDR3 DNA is TGTGCCAGCAGTTCCCGGGGGCAGATAGATACGCAGTATTTT. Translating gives CASSSRGQIDTQYF.

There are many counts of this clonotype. The CDR3 protein is CSASGPAYEQYF. In DNA, the CDR3 is TGCAGTGCTAGCGGGCCTGCCTACGAGCAGTACTTC. This chain joins TRBV20-1 and TRBJ2-7; D gene unclear. The CDR3 is 12 amino acids. From germline, CDR1 is DFQATT and CDR2 SNEGSKA (reference sequence). The V gene lost 3 bases and the J gene lost 2 bases, with 8 bases spanning the gap.

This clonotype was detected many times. CDR3 nucleotide sequence: TGTGCCAGCAGTTTTGGGGACTACGAGCAGTACTTC. Amino acids: CASSFGDYEQYF. The rearrangement joins TRBV12-3 or TRBV12-4 to TRBJ2-7; D remains unclear. V was trimmed by 3 bases and J by 3 bases, leaving 6 bases between them. The CDR3 is 12 residues long.

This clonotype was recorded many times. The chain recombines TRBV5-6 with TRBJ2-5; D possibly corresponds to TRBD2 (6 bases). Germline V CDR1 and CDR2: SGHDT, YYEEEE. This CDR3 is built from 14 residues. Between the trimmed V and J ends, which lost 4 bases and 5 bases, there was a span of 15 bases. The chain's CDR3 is CASSPRLVRETQYF. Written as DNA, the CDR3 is TGTGCCAGCAGCCCCCGACTAGTCCGCGAGACCCAGTACTTC.

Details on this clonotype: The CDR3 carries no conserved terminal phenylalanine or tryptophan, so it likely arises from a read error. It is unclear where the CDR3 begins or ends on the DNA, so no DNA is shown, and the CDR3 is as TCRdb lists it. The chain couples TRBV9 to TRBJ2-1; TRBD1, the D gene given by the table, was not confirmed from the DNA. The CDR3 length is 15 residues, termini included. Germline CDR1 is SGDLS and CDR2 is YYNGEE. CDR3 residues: CASSPTDSYGYTFGS.

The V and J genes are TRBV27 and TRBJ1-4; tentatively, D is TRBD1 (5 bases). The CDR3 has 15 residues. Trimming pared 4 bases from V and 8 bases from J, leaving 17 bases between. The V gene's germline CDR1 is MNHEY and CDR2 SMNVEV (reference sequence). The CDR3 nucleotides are TGTGCCAGCAGTTCCCTCGGGGCAGGGAACGAAAAACTGTTTTTT. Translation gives CASSSLGAGNEKLFF.